This T cell receptor beta chain was identified during a study of blood T cell repertoires in COVID-19. About the research overall: The United States, Italy and Spain supplied acute and convalescent COVID-19 samples. In each case, the material was cDNA or gDNA derived from T cells, B-cell-depleted T cells, or PBMCs.

The CDR3 runs to 17 residues. Between the trimmed V and J ends, which lost 2 bases and 2 bases, there was a span of 17 bases. Looked up from germline, CDR1 is SGHVS and CDR2 is FQNEAQ. In the authors' methods: Estimated nucleated cell counts came from reference gene primer amplification. TCRdb's table, derived via immunoSEQ multiplex PCR, lists solely in-frame clones and lacks some. V and J calls and clone size are copied from that table; D and trimming were computed from the DNA. The table records some 120,000 clones, 65% to 85% of them present only once. The chain uses TRBV7-8 and TRBJ2-3; D may be TRBD2 (6 bases). The sequence came from a man between 65 and 79 years old with acute or convalescent COVID-19. Input material: peripheral blood. The CDR3 DNA follows: TGTGCCAGCAGCTTAATATGGGAAGGCGGGGACACAGATACGCAGTATTTT. This translates into CASSLIWEGGDTDTQYF. Full variable domain (missing parts from reference TRBV7-8 and TRBJ2-3): GAGVSQSPRYKVAKRGQDVALRCDPISGHVSLFWYQQALGQGPEFLTYFQNEAQLDKSGLPSDRFFAERPEGSVSTLKIQRTQQEDSAVYLCASSLIWEGGDTDTQYFGPGTRLTVL.